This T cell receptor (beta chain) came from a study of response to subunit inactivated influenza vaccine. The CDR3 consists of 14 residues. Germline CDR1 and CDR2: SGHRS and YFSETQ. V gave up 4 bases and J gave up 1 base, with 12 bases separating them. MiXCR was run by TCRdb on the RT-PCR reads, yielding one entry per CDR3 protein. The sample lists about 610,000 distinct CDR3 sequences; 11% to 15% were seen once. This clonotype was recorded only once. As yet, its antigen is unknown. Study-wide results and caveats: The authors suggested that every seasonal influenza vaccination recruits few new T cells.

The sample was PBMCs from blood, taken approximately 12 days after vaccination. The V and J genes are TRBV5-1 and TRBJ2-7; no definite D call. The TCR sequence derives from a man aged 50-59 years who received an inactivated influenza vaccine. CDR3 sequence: CASSLTAGSYEQYF. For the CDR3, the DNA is TGCGCCAGCAGCCTGACGGCCGGTTCCTACGAGCAGTACTTC.